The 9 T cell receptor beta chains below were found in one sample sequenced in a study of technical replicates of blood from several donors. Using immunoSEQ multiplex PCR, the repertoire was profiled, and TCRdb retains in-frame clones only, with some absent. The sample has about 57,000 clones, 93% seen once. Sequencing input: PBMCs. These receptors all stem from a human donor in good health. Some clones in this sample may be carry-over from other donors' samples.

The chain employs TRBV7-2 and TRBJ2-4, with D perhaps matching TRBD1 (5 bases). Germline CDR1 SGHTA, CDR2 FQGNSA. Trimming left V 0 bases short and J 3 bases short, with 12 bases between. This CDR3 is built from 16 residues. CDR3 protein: CASSLAGRLGKNIQYF. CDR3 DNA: TGTGCCAGCAGCTTAGCGGGGCGTTTGGGCAAAAACATTCAGTACTTC.

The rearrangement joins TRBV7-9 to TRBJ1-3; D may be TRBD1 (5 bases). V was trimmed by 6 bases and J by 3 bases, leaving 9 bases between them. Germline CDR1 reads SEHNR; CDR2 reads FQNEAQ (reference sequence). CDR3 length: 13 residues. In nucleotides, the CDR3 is TGTGCCAGCAGGACAGACAGTGGAAACACCATATATTTT. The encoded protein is CASRTDSGNTIYF.

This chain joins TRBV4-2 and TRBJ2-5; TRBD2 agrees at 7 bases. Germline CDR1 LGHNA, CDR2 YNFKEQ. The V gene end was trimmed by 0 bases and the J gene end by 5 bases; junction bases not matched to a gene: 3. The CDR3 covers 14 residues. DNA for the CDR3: TGTGCCAGCAGCCAAGATCAGGGAGGGGAGACCCAGTACTTC. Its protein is CASSQDQGGETQYF.

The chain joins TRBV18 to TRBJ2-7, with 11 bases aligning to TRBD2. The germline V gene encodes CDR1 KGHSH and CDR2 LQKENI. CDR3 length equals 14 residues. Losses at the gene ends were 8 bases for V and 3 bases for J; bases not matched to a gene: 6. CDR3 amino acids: CASGGTSGHYEQYF. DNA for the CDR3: TGTGCCAGCGGTGGGACTAGCGGTCACTACGAGCAGTACTTC.

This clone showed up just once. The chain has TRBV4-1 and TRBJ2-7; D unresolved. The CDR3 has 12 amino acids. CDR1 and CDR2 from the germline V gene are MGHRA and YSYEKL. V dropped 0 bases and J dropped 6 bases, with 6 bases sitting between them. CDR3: CASSQDTREQYF. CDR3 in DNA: TGCGCCAGCAGCCAAGACACTCGCGAGCAGTACTTC.

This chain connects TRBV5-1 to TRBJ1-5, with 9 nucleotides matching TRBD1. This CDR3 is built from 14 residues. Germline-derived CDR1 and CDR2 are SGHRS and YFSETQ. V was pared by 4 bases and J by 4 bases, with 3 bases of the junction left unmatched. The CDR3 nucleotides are TGCGCCAGCAGCACCGGGACAGGGAATCAGCCCCAGCATTTT. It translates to CASSTGTGNQPQHF.

DNA for the CDR3: TGTGCCAGCAGAGATAGTAATCCCACAGATACGCAGTATTTT. Its translation is CASRDSNPTDTQYF. J is TRBJ2-3 and V is TRBV28; D is undetermined. The V and J ends lost 6 bases and 2 bases respectively, with 12 bases between them. The CDR3 has 14 amino acids. The germline V gene has CDR1 MDHEN and CDR2 SYDVKM.

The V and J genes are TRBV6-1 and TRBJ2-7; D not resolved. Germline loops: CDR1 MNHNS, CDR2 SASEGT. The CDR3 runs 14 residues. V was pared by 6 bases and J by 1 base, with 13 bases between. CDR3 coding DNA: TGTGCCAGCAGCCAGAGACATTTTTCCTACGAGCAGTACTTC. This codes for CASSQRHFSYEQYF.

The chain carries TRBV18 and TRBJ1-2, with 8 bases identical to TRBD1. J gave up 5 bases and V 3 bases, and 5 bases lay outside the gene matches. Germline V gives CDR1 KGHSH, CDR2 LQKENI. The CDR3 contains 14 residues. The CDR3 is CASSPGQDLYGYTF. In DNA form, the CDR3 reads TGTGCCAGCTCACCGGGACAGGATCTGTATGGCTACACCTTC. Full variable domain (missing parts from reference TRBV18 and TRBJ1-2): NAGVMQNPRHLVRRRGQEARLRCSPMKGHSHVYWYRQLPEEGLKFMVYLQKENIIDESGMPKERFSAEFPKEGPSILRIQQVVRGDSAAYFCASSPGQDLYGYTFGSGTRLTVV.